Following are 15 T cell receptor beta chains from one sample sequenced in a study of T-cell memory formation after mild COVID-19. TCRdb processed the 5' RACE reads anew with MiXCR; each CDR3 protein has one entry. The data show some 210,000 distinct CDR3 sequences, with around 16% seen just once and 2% to 3% held by the top ten. Source material: PBMCs or a T cell subset sorted from them (not recorded which). The receptors stem from an adult woman who had mild COVID-19 (a few samples of this study predate the infection). Cell type and time point are not known.

The chain links TRBV5-5 to TRBJ2-5, with 7 bases matching TRBD1. CDR1 SGHKS and CDR2 YYEKEE come from the germline V gene (reference sequence). CDR3 length equals 13 residues. Germline trimming cut 2 bases from V and 7 bases from J; bases unmatched to any gene: 5. For the CDR3, the DNA is TGTGCCAGCAGCTTCACAGGGGACGGGACCCAGTACTTC. It yields the protein CASSFTGDGTQYF.

In DNA, the CDR3 is TGTGCCAGCAGTGAAGGTAGTAAGAGGAGCTATGGCTACACCTTC. It translates to CASSEGSKRSYGYTF. J is TRBJ1-2 and V is TRBV25-1; no firm D call. The V end was cut by 2 bases, the J end by 4 bases, with 14 bases between. There are 15 residues in the CDR3. Germline V gives CDR1 MGHDK, CDR2 SYGVNS.

Points on this clonotype: One end of the junction varies from germline; a read error may be responsible. V and J are TRBV15 and TRBJ2-7; a weak D match, TRBD2 (5 bases). The CDR3 has 13 residues. Per the germline V gene, CDR1 is LNHNV and CDR2 is YYDKDF (reference sequence). The CDR3 DNA reads TGTGCCACCGCCTTTGGGCTAGACTACGAGAAGTACTTC. Its protein product is CATAFGLDYEKYF.

This clonotype was observed a few times. This chain links TRBV7-6 with TRBJ2-7; 9 nucleotides line up with TRBD1. The V segment lost 3 bases and the J segment 4 bases; nucleotides outside the gene matches: 10. CDR1 is SGHVS and CDR2 is FNYEAQ in the germline V gene. The CDR3 consists of 16 residues. DNA of the CDR3: TGTGCCAGCAGCTTGTTGGGGCGGGACAGGGAGTACGAGCAGTACTTC. It is translated as CASSLLGRDREYEQYF.

Ten or more counts support this clonotype. The chain has TRBV7-2 and TRBJ2-3; tentatively, D is TRBD2 (5 bases). Germline V gives CDR1 SGHTA, CDR2 FQGNSA. Trimming removed 3 bases at V and 5 bases at J, with 6 bases between. CDR3 length equals 12 residues. CDR3 sequence: CASSFGGDTQYF. Here the CDR3 DNA reads TGTGCCAGCAGCTTTGGAGGAGATACGCAGTATTTT. Together with reference TRBV7-2 and TRBJ2-3, the CDR3 gives the full variable domain: GAGVSQSPSNKVTEKGKDVELRCDPISGHTALYWYRQSLGQGLEFLIYFQGNSAPDKSGLPSDRFSAERTGGSVSTLTIQRTQQEDSAVYLCASSFGGDTQYFGPGTRLTVL.

This chain uses TRBV18 with TRBJ1-1; 7 bases map to TRBD1. The CDR3 runs 14 residues. Germline lookup yields CDR1 KGHSH and CDR2 LQKENI. V shed 2 bases and J 5 bases; nucleotides not matched to a gene: 5. The CDR3 loop is CASSPRGGRTEAFF. In DNA, the CDR3 is TGTGCCAGCTCACCAAGAGGGGGCCGGACTGAAGCTTTCTTT.

Worth noting for this clonotype: Just one base apart from a much larger clone, this may be a read error. This sequence joins TRBV7-2 and TRBJ2-5; 9 bases are a match to TRBD2. The germline CDR1 and CDR2 sequences are SGHTA and FQGNSA. This CDR3 spans 14 amino acids. V lost 5 bases, J lost 2 bases, and 3 bases stayed unmatched. CDR3 DNA: TGTGCCAGCAGCCCGACTAGCGGACAAGAGACCCAGTACTTC. Its translation: CASSPTSGQETQYF.

Of note for this clonotype: It may be a read error: a sequence one base away is much more abundant. The chain's CDR3 is CASSVSWGLNEQFF. DNA for the CDR3: TGTGCCAGCAGCGTTAGCTGGGGTCTAAATGAGCAGTTCTTC. The V call is TRBV2, the J call TRBJ2-1; D call uncertain. There are 14 residues in the CDR3. The germline CDR1 and CDR2 sequences are SNHLY and FYNNEI. V was shortened by 6 bases and J by 7 bases, with 16 bases between the two germline ends. The variable domain in full, completed from reference TRBV2 and TRBJ2-1, reads EPEVTQTPSHQVTQMGQEVILRCVPISNHLYFYWYRQILGQKVEFLVSFYNNEISEKSEIFDDQFSVERPDGSNFTLKIRSTKLEDSAMYFCASSVSWGLNEQFFGPGTRLTVL.

This clonotype has a handful of counts. The chain uses TRBV6-5 and TRBJ2-5; weak D call: TRBD2 (6 bases). The V end was cut by 0 bases, the J end by 2 bases, with 13 bases between. CDR1 is MNHEY and CDR2 is SVGAGI in the germline V gene. This CDR3 has 16 amino acids. CDR3: CASSYSSTSPQETQYF. The CDR3 coding sequence is TGTGCCAGCAGTTACTCATCGACTAGTCCACAAGAGACCCAGTACTTC.

V and J are TRBV5-1 and TRBJ1-5; unclear D gene. The CDR3 has 16 amino acids. From germline, CDR1 is SGHRS and CDR2 YFSETQ. V lost 0 bases and J 0 bases, leaving 10 bases between the germline ends. CDR3 amino acids: CASSLAGGNSNQPQHF. The CDR3 coding sequence is TGCGCCAGCAGCTTGGCCGGCGGGAATAGCAATCAGCCCCAGCATTTT.

This clonotype came up a few times. The CDR3 is CASSLNRGNSPLHF. DNA for the CDR3: TGTGCCAGCAGCCTAAATAGGGGGAATTCACCCCTCCACTTT. This chain joins TRBV6-5 and TRBJ1-6, with D perhaps matching TRBD1 (6 bases). Germline CDR1 reads MNHEY; CDR2 reads SVGAGI. The CDR3 spans 14 residues. The V gene lost 6 bases and the J gene lost 7 bases, with 13 bases spanning the gap.

There are a few counts of this clonotype. The chain has TRBV18 and TRBJ2-2, with D tentatively TRBD1 or TRBD2 (5 bases each). CDR1 is KGHSH and CDR2 is LQKENI in the germline V gene. The CDR3 runs to 15 residues. Trimming left V 2 bases short and J 4 bases short, with 11 bases between. CDR3 DNA: TGTGCCAGCTCACCAGGGACGGAGTCCACCGGGGAGCTGTTTTTT. This translates into CASSPGTESTGELFF.

The chain combines TRBV7-9 with TRBJ2-5; no clear D. Per the germline V gene, CDR1 is SEHNR and CDR2 is FQNEAQ (reference sequence). The ends were cut back, 5 bases at V and 5 bases at J, with 18 bases in the middle. This CDR3 region has 15 residues. The CDR3 region has the DNA TGTGCCAGCAGCCCGACCTCATTACACGCGGAGACCCAGTACTTC. This codes for CASSPTSLHAETQYF.

This clonotype appeared many times. The chain recombines TRBV20-1 with TRBJ2-1, with TRBD2 matching over 8 bases. V dropped 0 bases and J dropped 1; count of bases not matched to a gene: 23. Germline V gene sequence: CDR1 DFQATT, CDR2 SNEGSKA (reference sequence). The length of the CDR3 is 22 residues. The CDR3 nucleotides are TGCAGTGCTAGAGATCCACCCGGGACTAGGAAAGCGAAGGGAAGGTCCTACAATGAGCAGTTCTTC. As protein: CSARDPPGTRKAKGRSYNEQFF.

This clonotype was observed once. The CDR3 DNA is TGTGCCAGCAGTCTGGCTCGCAGGGGGAGGGAGACCCAGTACTTC. Protein sequence: CASSLARRGRETQYF. V usage is TRBV12-3 or TRBV12-4 and J usage is TRBJ2-5, with D possibly matching TRBD1 (7 bases). The CDR3 runs to 15 residues. The V end was cut by 5 bases, the J end by 5 bases, with 18 bases between.